A selection of T cell receptor beta chains follows, all from one sample in a study of neurological immune-mediated disorders. TCRdb called the 5' RACE reads again in MiXCR, with one record for every CDR3 protein. The profile shows approximately 68,000 distinct CDR3 sequences, roughly 4.5% of them singletons. The sample taken for sequencing was PBMCs. These receptor sequences come from a woman aged 70-85 years with multiple sclerosis. The CDR3 runs from the conserved cysteine through the conserved F or W. A D gene is named only where the DNA matches it firmly. Size tells how often a clone was seen (once, few, many) or the class of an expanded clone, and some rows leave it out.

clone_size	v_call	d_call	j_call	cdr3_nt	cdr3_aa
NA	TRBV20-1	TRBD2	TRBJ2-7	TGCAGTGCTAGTGGTCCGACTAGCGGAAAGTGGCGCGACGAGCAGTACTTC	CSASGPTSGKWRDEQYF
many	TRBV7-9	NA	TRBJ2-7	TGTGCCAGCAGCTTATTCCCAGGCTACGAGCAGTACTTC	CASSLFPGYEQYF
many	TRBV20-1	TRBD1	TRBJ2-6	TGCAGTGCAAGGACAGGGGGTTACTCTGGGGCCAACGTCCTGACTTTC	CSARTGGYSGANVLTF
many	TRBV6-6	TRBD2	TRBJ2-7	TGTGCCAGCAGTTACGAGGCTAGCGGACCCTACGAGCAGTACTTC	CASSYEASGPYEQYF
many	TRBV3-1	TRBD2	TRBJ2-3	TGTGCCAGCAGCCACGGGACTAGCGGGAGTGCAGATACGCAGTATTTT	CASSHGTSGSADTQYF
many	TRBV7-8	NA	TRBJ2-1	TGTGCCAGCAGCTTAGTATCTTTGGTCGTGGAAAATGAGCAGTTCTTC	CASSLVSLVVENEQFF
many	TRBV9	TRBD1	TRBJ2-5	TGTGCCAGCAGCGTCGGGACAGGGGTAAAGACCCAGTACTTC	CASSVGTGVKTQYF
NA	TRBV7-2	NA	TRBJ2-1	TGTGCCAGCAGGAGAAGGGGCTATCCGTACAATGAGCAGTTCTTC	CASRRRGYPYNEQFF
many	TRBV12-5	NA	TRBJ1-1	TGTGCTAGTGGTTTGGATCGGGGGAGGGGAGCTTTCTTT	CASGLDRGRGAFF
many	TRBV7-9	NA	TRBJ1-1	TGTGCCAGCAGCTCTGACAGAAACACTGAAGCTTTCTTT	CASSSDRNTEAFF
many	TRBV7-8	TRBD2	TRBJ2-3	TGTGCCAGCAGCCCTCGGGAGGCAGATACGCAGTATTTT	CASSPREADTQYF
NA	TRBV5-1	NA	TRBJ1-1	TGCGCCAGCAGCTTCAGGGGTCAGTCGAACACTGAAGCTTTCTTT	CASSFRGQSNTEAFF
many	TRBV5-1	NA	TRBJ2-3	TGCGCCAGCTCCTCGGATGGCTTCACAGATACGCAGTATTTT	CASSSDGFTDTQYF
many	TRBV5-1	TRBD2	TRBJ2-1	TGCGCCAGCAGCCGCGTGGGGGTAGCGGGAGTAAAGTACAATGAGCAGTTCTTC	CASSRVGVAGVKYNEQFF
many	TRBV6-5	TRBD2	TRBJ2-1	TGTGCCAGCAGTTCTCACCCTAGCGGGACCTACAATGAGCAGTTCTTC	CASSSHPSGTYNEQFF
NA	TRBV7-8	TRBD1	TRBJ1-4	TGTGCCAGCAGCGCCCGGGACAGGGTTGAAAAACTGTTTTTT	CASSARDRVEKLFF
many	TRBV7-9	NA	TRBJ2-1	TGTGCCAGCACCGACTACAATGAGCAGTTCTTC	CASTDYNEQFF
many	TRBV11-2	NA	TRBJ2-7	TGTGCCAGCAGCCCGCGCTACGAGCAGTACTTC	CASSPRYEQYF
many	TRBV14	NA	TRBJ2-5	TGTGCCAGCAGCCCCTCAGGAGGAGAGACCCAGTACTTC	CASSPSGGETQYF
many	TRBV11-2	NA	TRBJ2-7	TGTGCCAGCAGAGGTAGCGGATACTACGAGCAGTACTTC	CASRGSGYYEQYF
many	TRBV5-5	TRBD1	TRBJ2-7	TGTGCCAGCAGCAGGGACAGGGGTTCTTACGAGCAGTACTTC	CASSRDRGSYEQYF
many	TRBV7-9	NA	TRBJ1-1	TGTGCCAGCAGCTTAGAAGGGTCGGGGAACACTGAAGCTTTCTTT	CASSLEGSGNTEAFF
many	TRBV6-5	NA	TRBJ2-7	TGTGCCAGCAGTAATCTAGCATCATCCTACGAGCAGTACTTC	CASSNLASSYEQYF
NA	TRBV10-3	NA	TRBJ1-2	TGTGCCATCAGTGAGTCGGGGGGACGGAACTATGGCTACACCTTC	CAISESGGRNYGYTF
many	TRBV7-2	TRBD2	TRBJ2-3	TGTGCCAGCAGCTACCGGGGGACTAGCGGGATCTCAGATACGCAGTATTTT	CASSYRGTSGISDTQYF
few	TRBV11-2	NA	TRBJ2-5	TGTGCCAGCAGGCTGGGGGGCTTGGAGACCCAGTACTTC	CASRLGGLETQYF
NA	TRBV12-3/TRBV12-4	TRBD1	TRBJ1-1	TGTGCCAGCAGTCCCCGGGGAGGGGGCCTTATGAACACTGAAGCTTTCTTT	CASSPRGGGLMNTEAFF
many	TRBV5-1	TRBD2	TRBJ2-1	TGCGCCAGCAGCCCGACGACTAGCGGGAGCAATGAGCAGTTCTTC	CASSPTTSGSNEQFF
many	TRBV4-1	TRBD2	TRBJ2-1	TGCGCCAGCAGCCAAGGCGTGGGCGGGAGGCCCTACAATGAGCAGTTCTTC	CASSQGVGGRPYNEQFF
NA	TRBV5-8	TRBD1	TRBJ2-6	TGTGCCAGCAGCTTGACAGGGGCTGGGGCCAACGTCCTGACTTTC	CASSLTGAGANVLTF
many	TRBV6-1	TRBD1	TRBJ1-1	TGTGCCAGCAGTGACAGGGGGCGGACTGAAGCTTTCTTT	CASSDRGRTEAFF
many	TRBV5-1	NA	TRBJ2-7	TGCGCCAGCAGCTTGGCCGAGGGTTACGAGCAGTACTTC	CASSLAEGYEQYF
many	TRBV7-3	TRBD1	TRBJ2-1	TGTGCCAGCAGCTTATCCCGGACAGGGGGCTACAATGAGCAGTTCTTC	CASSLSRTGGYNEQFF
NA	TRBV5-1	TRBD2	TRBJ2-1	TGCGCCAGCAGGTTGCTGACTAGCGGAATCAATGAGCAGTTCTTC	CASRLLTSGINEQFF
few	TRBV7-8	NA	TRBJ2-1	TGTGCCAGCAGCCCGAAACGCCTTGTCAATGAGCAGTTCTTC	CASSPKRLVNEQFF
many	TRBV5-1	NA	TRBJ2-1	TGCGCCAGCAGCTCCGGGACTCCATCCGCGGGCGAGCAGTTCTTC	CASSSGTPSAGEQFF
many	TRBV5-1	NA	TRBJ1-2	TGCGCCAGCAGCTTGGAAGGGGCCGGTGGCTATGGCTACACCTTC	CASSLEGAGGYGYTF
many	TRBV6-5	TRBD1	TRBJ1-1	TGTGCCAGCAGCCAACTATCAGGGGGATCTGAAGCTTTCTTT	CASSQLSGGSEAFF
many	TRBV7-6	NA	TRBJ1-2	TGTGCCAGCAGCTTAGGGACAGCTAACTATGGCTACACCTTC	CASSLGTANYGYTF
many	TRBV7-2	TRBD2	TRBJ2-5	TGTGCCAGCAGCCCGGGGGGGGGTCGCGAGACCCAGTACTTC	CASSPGGGRETQYF